Shown below are 21 T cell receptor beta chains from a single sample sequenced in a study of blood T cell repertoires in COVID-19. Here immunoSEQ multiplex PCR was the method, and the copy in TCRdb shows in-frame clones only, minus some. The table lists 390,000 or so clones, roughly 90% of them singletons. The sample comprised peripheral blood. The receptors derive from a woman between 25 and 40 years old with active or convalescent COVID-19.

CDR3 sequence (DNA): TGTGCCAGCAGCTTAGGGGCAAACACTGAAGCTTTCTTT. Residues: CASSLGANTEAFF. This chain uses TRBV11-1 with TRBJ1-1; D gene unclear. The V end was cut by 1 base, the J end by 2 bases, with 5 bases between. This CDR3 comprises 13 residues. Germline CDR1 and CDR2: SGHAT and FQDESV (reference sequence). Variable domain in full (rest from reference TRBV11-1 and TRBJ1-1): EAEVAQSPRYKITEKSQAVAFWCDPISGHATLYWYRQILGQGPELLVQFQDESVVDDSQLPKDRFSAERLKGVDSTLKIQPAELGDSAMYLCASSLGANTEAFFGQGTRLTVV.

The count of this clone is one. The chain employs TRBV30 and TRBJ1-5, with D hard to call. The CDR3 runs to 14 residues. The V gene's germline CDR1 is GTSNPN and CDR2 SVGIG (reference sequence). With 6 bases removed from V and 0 bases from J, the gap between germline ends came to 12 bases. CDR3 in amino acids: CACQEGASNQPQHF. CDR3 nucleotide sequence: TGTGCCTGCCAGGAGGGTGCTAGCAATCAGCCCCAGCATTTT.

The V and J genes are TRBV28 and TRBJ2-3, with TRBD2 matching 8 bases. The length of the CDR3 is 16 residues. In germline, CDR1 is MDHEN, CDR2 SYDVKM. V trimming: 5 bases; J trimming: 4 bases; junction bases outside the gene matches: 11. The CDR3 loop reads CASSIGTSSDPDTQYF. The CDR3, as DNA: TGTGCCAGCAGTATAGGGACTAGTAGTGACCCAGATACGCAGTATTTT.

The genes are TRBV21-1 and TRBJ2-1; the DNA was not used to check the table's D call, TRBD1. TRBV21-1 is a pseudogene segment. This CDR3 has 15 residues. CDR3 DNA sequence: TGTGCCAGCAGCAAATCTCGGACAGGGTTGAATGAGCAGTTCTTC. Protein: CASSKSRTGLNEQFF.

The chain uses TRBV2 and TRBJ1-2, with D hard to call. From germline, CDR1 is SNHLY and CDR2 FYNNEI. The CDR3 loop spans 13 amino acids. Trimming removed 5 bases at V and 4 bases at J, with 11 bases between. Here the CDR3 reads CASSYLAIYGYTF. CDR3 in DNA: TGTGCCAGCAGTTACTTAGCGATCTATGGCTACACCTTC.

This clone was counted between two and nine times. This chain connects TRBV5-1 to TRBJ1-1, with D tentatively TRBD1 (6 bases). The CDR3 runs 16 residues. Germline V lookup: CDR1 SGHRS, CDR2 YFSETQ. Trimming removed 0 bases at V and 3 bases at J, with 15 bases between. DNA for the CDR3: TGCGCCAGCAGCTTGGCACAAGGGGGAGCGTACACTGAAGCTTTCTTT. Amino acid sequence: CASSLAQGGAYTEAFF.

This chain joins TRBV18 and TRBJ2-1, with 10 bases that match TRBD1. The CDR3 contains 19 residues. J lost 0 bases, V lost 2 bases, and 10 bases had no gene match. Germline V gene data show CDR1 as KGHSH and CDR2 as LQKENI. The CDR3 nucleotides are TGTGCCAGCTCACCAGCCGTGACAGGGGGCCAAAGCTCCTACAATGAGCAGTTCTTC. Its protein is CASSPAVTGGQSSYNEQFF. Combining the CDR3 with reference TRBV18 and TRBJ2-1 gives the whole variable domain NAGVMQNPRHLVRRRGQEARLRCSPMKGHSHVYWYRQLPEEGLKFMVYLQKENIIDESGMPKERFSAEFPKEGPSILRIQQVVRGDSAAYFCASSPAVTGGQSSYNEQFFGPGTRLTVL.

The rearrangement uses TRBV3-1 (or the pseudogene TRBV3-2) and TRBJ1-4, with D maybe TRBD1 (6 bases). The CDR3 extends over 13 amino acids. V was pared by 5 bases and J by 5 bases, with 9 bases between. In germline, CDR1 is LGHDT, CDR2 YNNKEL (reference sequence). CDR3 in DNA: TGTGCCAGCAGCGAGCAGGGGAATGAAAAACTGTTTTTT. It is translated as CASSEQGNEKLFF.

The gene calls are TRBV7-9 and TRBJ1-1; maybe TRBD1 (5 bases). This CDR3 is built from 15 residues. Between the trimmed V and J ends, which lost 1 base and 4 bases, there was a span of 13 bases. Germline V gives CDR1 SEHNR, CDR2 FQNEAQ (reference sequence). CDR3 sequence (DNA): TGTGCCAGCAGCTTAGTGGGGCTTATAGGCACTGAAGCTTTCTTT. Translation: CASSLVGLIGTEAFF. Drawing the rest from reference TRBV7-9 and TRBJ1-1, the complete variable domain is DTGVSQNPRHKITKRGQNVTFRCDPISEHNRLYWYRQTLGQGPEFLTYFQNEAQLEKSRLLSDRFSAERPKGSFSTLEIQRTEQGDSAMYLCASSLVGLIGTEAFFGQGTRLTVV.

V and J are TRBV11-2 and TRBJ2-1, with D perhaps TRBD2 (5 bases). CDR1 is SGHAT, CDR2 FQNNGV, per germline. The length of the CDR3 is 15 residues. Between the trimmed V and J ends, which lost 5 bases and 8 bases, there was a span of 19 bases. Here the CDR3 DNA reads TGTGCCAGCAGCCCAGACTTGGGAGTGTTGGATGAGCAGTTCTTC. The encoded protein is CASSPDLGVLDEQFF.

V and J are TRBV29-1 and TRBJ1-4; D not certain. Trimming cost V 3 bases and J 0 bases, with 23 bases left between them. Germline assignment: CDR1 SQVTM and CDR2 ANQGSEA. CDR3 size: 19 residues. The CDR3 coding sequence is TGCAGCGTTGAGAGTTCAGATGACCTCTCGACTTCAACTAATGAAAAACTGTTTTTT. Residues: CSVESSDDLSTSTNEKLFF.

The rearrangement uses TRBV4-1 and TRBJ1-5; TRBD1 matches 7 bases. With 1 base clipped from V and 4 bases from J, the junction kept 13 bases outside the gene matches. From germline, CDR1 is MGHRA and CDR2 YSYEKL. The CDR3 runs to 18 residues. The CDR3 bases are TGCGCCAGCAGCCAAGTCACCGAATTTTGCAGGGGGAATCAGCCCCAGCATTTT. Amino acids: CASSQVTEFCRGNQPQHF.

The chain combines TRBV2 with TRBJ2-3; 13 nucleotides align to TRBD2. The CDR3 runs to 14 residues. Trimming removed 8 bases from V and 5 bases from J; junction bases left unmatched: 4. Germline CDR1 SNHLY, CDR2 FYNNEI. Here the CDR3 reads CASEGTSGVDTQYF. DNA for the CDR3: TGTGCCAGCGAAGGGACTAGCGGGGTAGATACGCAGTATTTT. Full variable domain (outside the CDR3, taken from reference TRBV2 and TRBJ2-3): EPEVTQTPSHQVTQMGQEVILRCVPISNHLYFYWYRQILGQKVEFLVSFYNNEISEKSEIFDDQFSVERPDGSNFTLKIRSTKLEDSAMYFCASEGTSGVDTQYFGPGTRLTVL.

V usage is TRBV9 and J usage is TRBJ2-5, with 9 bases lining up with TRBD2. With V trimmed by 3 bases and J by 1 base, 4 bases remained unmatched. The CDR3 length is 15 residues. Germline loops: CDR1 SGDLS, CDR2 YYNGEE. The CDR3 loop reads CASSGSGGLQETQYF. CDR3 nucleotides: TGTGCCAGCAGCGGTAGCGGGGGCCTCCAAGAGACCCAGTACTTC.

This clone showed up just once. The chain recombines TRBV25-1 with TRBJ2-2, with TRBD1 matching 8 bases. V dropped 0 bases and J dropped 2; count of bases not matched to a gene: 2. The CDR3 extends over 16 amino acids. Germline V gives CDR1 MGHDK, CDR2 SYGVNS. The CDR3 region is CASSEYGTGNTGELFF. The CDR3 DNA is TGTGCCAGCAGTGAATACGGGACAGGAAACACCGGGGAGCTGTTTTTT.

V gene TRBV6-6 combines with J gene TRBJ2-7, with 7 bases that match TRBD1. The CDR3 spans 14 residues. With 6 bases clipped from V and 2 bases from J, the junction kept 7 bases outside the gene matches. The V gene's germline CDR1 is MNHNY and CDR2 SVGAGI (reference sequence). The CDR3 sequence: CASSPQDRTYEQYF. The CDR3 region has the DNA TGTGCCAGCAGCCCTCAGGACAGGACCTACGAGCAGTACTTC.

This clone was found a few times. The chain carries TRBV19 and TRBJ1-2, with D hard to call. Germline CDR1 and CDR2: LNHDA and SQIVND (reference sequence). Trimming took 0 bases from V and 4 from J, leaving 9 bases between them. This CDR3 is built from 14 residues. This CDR3 reads CASSIDVGGYGYTF. The DNA of the CDR3 is TGTGCCAGTAGTATAGACGTCGGAGGCTATGGCTACACCTTC.

This rearrangement joins TRBV30 to TRBJ1-2; possibly TRBD1 for D (5 bases). The CDR3 loop spans 11 amino acids. Looked up from germline, CDR1 is GTSNPN and CDR2 is SVGIG (reference sequence). The V end lost 6 bases, the J end lost 4 bases, and 9 bases lay between the germline ends. The CDR3 sequence is CACTQGYGYTF. The CDR3 region has the DNA TGTGCCTGTACCCAGGGCTATGGCTACACCTTC.

This rearrangement joins TRBV5-5 to TRBJ2-5; 11 positions agree with TRBD1. The ends lost 0 bases at V and 5 bases at J; junction bases unmatched: 6. CDR1 is SGHKS and CDR2 is YYEKEE in the germline V gene (reference sequence). This CDR3 spans 16 amino acids. CDR3 residues: CASSLVLGTGGETQYF. For the CDR3, the DNA is TGTGCCAGCAGCTTGGTCCTCGGGACAGGGGGTGAGACCCAGTACTTC.

The V gene is TRBV2, the J gene TRBJ2-1, with 8 bases lining up with TRBD2. Germline loops: CDR1 SNHLY, CDR2 FYNNEI. V was clipped by 10 bases and J by 3 bases; unmatched bases: 8. This CDR3 spans 14 amino acids. The CDR3 reads CATKLTSDYNEQFF. DNA of the CDR3: TGTGCCACCAAGCTGACTAGCGACTACAATGAGCAGTTCTTC.

This sequence joins TRBV5-1 and TRBJ1-4, with D unclear. CDR1 SGHRS and CDR2 YFSETQ come from the germline V gene. Between the trimmed V and J ends, which lost 0 bases and 5 bases, there was a span of 8 bases. This CDR3 has 14 amino acids. The CDR3 reads CASSLDSRNEKLFF. DNA for the CDR3: TGCGCCAGCAGCTTGGACAGCCGAAATGAAAAACTGTTTTTT. Full variable domain (outside the CDR3, taken from reference TRBV5-1 and TRBJ1-4): KAGVTQTPRYLIKTRGQQVTLSCSPISGHRSVSWYQQTPGQGLQFLFEYFSETQRNKGNFPGRFSGRQFSNSRSEMNVSTLELGDSALYLCASSLDSRNEKLFFGSGTQLSVL.